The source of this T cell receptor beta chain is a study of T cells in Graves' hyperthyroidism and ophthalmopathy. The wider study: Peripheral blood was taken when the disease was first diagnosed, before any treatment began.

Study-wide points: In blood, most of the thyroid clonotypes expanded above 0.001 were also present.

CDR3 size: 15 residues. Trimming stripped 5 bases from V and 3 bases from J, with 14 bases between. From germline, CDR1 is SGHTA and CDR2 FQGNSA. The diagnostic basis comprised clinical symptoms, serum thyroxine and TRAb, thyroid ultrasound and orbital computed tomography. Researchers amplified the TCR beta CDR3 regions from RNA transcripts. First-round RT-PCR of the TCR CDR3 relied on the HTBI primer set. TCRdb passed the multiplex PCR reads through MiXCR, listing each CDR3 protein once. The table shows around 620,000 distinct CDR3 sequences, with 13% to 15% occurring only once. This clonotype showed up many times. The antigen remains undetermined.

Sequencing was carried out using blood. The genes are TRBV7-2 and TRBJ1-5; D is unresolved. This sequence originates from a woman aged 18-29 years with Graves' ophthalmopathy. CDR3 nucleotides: TGTGCCAGCAGCCTAGGATTGGGGTACAATCAGCCCCAGCATTTT. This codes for CASSLGLGYNQPQHF.